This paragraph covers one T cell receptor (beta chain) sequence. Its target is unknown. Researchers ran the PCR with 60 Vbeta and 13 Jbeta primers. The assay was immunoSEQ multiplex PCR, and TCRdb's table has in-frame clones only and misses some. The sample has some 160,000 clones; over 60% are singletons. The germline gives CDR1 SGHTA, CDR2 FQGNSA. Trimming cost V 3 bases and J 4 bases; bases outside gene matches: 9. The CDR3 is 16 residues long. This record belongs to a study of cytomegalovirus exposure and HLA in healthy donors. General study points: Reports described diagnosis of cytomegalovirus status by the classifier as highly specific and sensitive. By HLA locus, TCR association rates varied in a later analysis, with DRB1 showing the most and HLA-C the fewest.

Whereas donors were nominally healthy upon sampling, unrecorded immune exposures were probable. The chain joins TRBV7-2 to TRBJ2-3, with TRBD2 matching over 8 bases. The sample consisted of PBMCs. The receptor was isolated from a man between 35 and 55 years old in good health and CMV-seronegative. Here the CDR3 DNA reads TGTGCCAGCAGCTTGTGGTCGGCGGGGGGCCCAGATACGCAGTATTTT. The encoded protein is CASSLWSAGGPDTQYF. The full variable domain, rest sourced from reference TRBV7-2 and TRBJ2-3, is GAGVSQSPSNKVTEKGKDVELRCDPISGHTALYWYRQSLGQGLEFLIYFQGNSAPDKSGLPSDRFSAERTGGSVSTLTIQRTQQEDSAVYLCASSLWSAGGPDTQYFGPGTRLTVL.